The 18 T cell receptor beta chains presented below share a single source sample, sequenced in a study of shared clonotypes between healthy human individuals. The repertoire was sequenced with immunoSEQ multiplex PCR; TCRdb's copy has only in-frame clones and lacks some. The sample yields some 1.1 million clones, approximately 77% seen once. The sequenced sample was memory CD4+ T cells from PBMCs. This sample's subset: CD45RA-negative fraction. These receptors all come from a man aged 18 to 30 in good health. Some clones in this sample may be carry-over from other donors' samples.

This chain joins TRBV2 and TRBJ2-7, with D possibly being TRBD1 (5 bases). The CDR3 length is 11 residues. Germline assignment: CDR1 SNHLY and CDR2 FYNNEI. Between the trimmed V and J ends, which lost 4 bases and 6 bases, there was a span of 7 bases. CDR3 residues: CASSGRVEQYF. Here the CDR3 DNA reads TGTGCCAGCAGTGGCAGGGTCGAGCAGTACTTC.

V and J are TRBV10-2 and TRBJ2-5, with D possibly matching TRBD1 (6 bases). Trimming removed 3 bases at V and 4 bases at J, with 6 bases between. This CDR3 has 12 amino acids. Germline V gene data show CDR1 as WSHSY and CDR2 as SAAADI. The CDR3 bases are TGCGCCAGCAGTGAACAGGGAGAGACCCAGTACTTC. This encodes CASSEQGETQYF.

Written as DNA, the CDR3 is TGTGCCAGCAGCCCCTCAAGGGACAGGCCCTACGAGCAGTACTTC. Residues: CASSPSRDRPYEQYF. The chain joins TRBV5-4 to TRBJ2-7, with TRBD1 matching 8 bases. The CDR3 covers 15 residues. Germline V gene sequence: CDR1 SGHNT, CDR2 YYREEE (reference sequence). V shed 4 bases and J 2 bases; nucleotides not matched to a gene: 8. Drawing the rest from reference TRBV5-4 and TRBJ2-7, the complete variable domain is ETGVTQSPTHLIKTRGQQVTLRCSSQSGHNTVSWYQQALGQGPQFIFQYYREEENGRGNFPPRFSGLQFPNYSSELNVNALELDDSALYLCASSPSRDRPYEQYFGPGTRLTVT.

The chain carries TRBV28 and TRBJ2-6; the D gene could be TRBD1 or TRBD2 (7 bases each). The V end was cut by 4 bases, the J end by 2 bases, with 12 bases between. Germline V gene lookup returns CDR1 MDHEN and CDR2 SYDVKM. This CDR3 is built from 16 residues. The chain's CDR3 is CASSSRGGAGANVLTF. The CDR3 DNA reads as TGTGCCAGCAGTTCCAGGGGGGGCGCTGGGGCCAACGTCCTGACTTTC. Full variable domain (missing parts from reference TRBV28 and TRBJ2-6): DVKVTQSSRYLVKRTGEKVFLECVQDMDHENMFWYRQDPGLGLRLIYFSYDVKMKEKGDIPEGYSVSREKKERFSLILESASTNQTSMYLCASSSRGGAGANVLTFGAGSRLTVL.

This chain joins TRBV23-1 and TRBJ1-2; no clear D. TRBV23-1 qualifies as an ORF whose function is uncertain. The CDR3 sequence is 16 residues long. The V gene lost 2 bases and the J gene lost 0 bases, with 13 bases spanning the gap. CDR3: CASSQGLPNPNYGYTF. The CDR3 nucleotides are TGCGCCAGCAGTCAAGGATTACCGAACCCTAACTATGGCTACACCTTC.

The chain has TRBV28 and TRBJ2-4; a weak D match, TRBD1 (6 bases). Trimming stripped 2 bases from V and 7 bases from J, with 12 bases between. Germline CDR1 reads MDHEN; CDR2 reads SYDVKM. This CDR3 has 14 amino acids. The CDR3 region has the DNA TGTGCCAGCAGTTTACCAGGGGAAAGGAACATTCAGTACTTC. It is translated as CASSLPGERNIQYF.

This clone came up a few times. The V and J genes are TRBV11-1 and TRBJ2-3, with 7 bases matching TRBD2. The CDR3 runs to 16 residues. The V gene's germline CDR1 is SGHAT and CDR2 FQDESV (reference sequence). V lost 4 bases to trimming and J lost 3 bases; unmatched junction nucleotides: 10. The CDR3 reads CASSSDLAGHTDTQYF. CDR3 in DNA: TGTGCCAGCAGCTCCGACTTAGCGGGCCATACAGATACGCAGTATTTT.

The chain employs TRBV15 and TRBJ1-4; TRBD1 is a possible D gene (6 bases). Trimming cost V 4 bases and J 8 bases, with 17 bases left between them. The CDR3 is 15 amino acids. The germline gives CDR1 LNHNV, CDR2 YYDKDF (reference sequence). CDR3 in DNA: TGTGCCACCAGCACCCCCGGCGGGGGGGGCGAAAAACTGTTTTTT. Its translation: CATSTPGGGGEKLFF.

This chain joins TRBV5-4 and TRBJ1-1; TRBD1 aligns across 7 bases. Unmatched junction bases numbered 5, after V lost 5 bases and J lost 1 base. CDR3 length: 14 amino acids. Germline V gene lookup returns CDR1 SGHNT and CDR2 YYREEE (reference sequence). This chain's CDR3 is CASRKTGTNTEAFF. The CDR3 DNA reads as TGTGCCAGCAGGAAGACAGGGACGAACACTGAAGCTTTCTTT.

As to this clone: Other DNA sequences in the sample encode the same CDR3. This chain connects TRBV20-1 to TRBJ1-2; D perhaps matches TRBD1 (5 bases). The germline CDR1 and CDR2 sequences are DFQATT and SNEGSKA (reference sequence). Trimming stripped 5 bases from V and 5 bases from J, with 9 bases between. There are 11 residues in the CDR3. DNA for the CDR3: TGCAGTGCTGGGGGAGGGTATGGCTACACCTTC. Protein sequence: CSAGGGYGYTF.

This clone was seen only once. The CDR3 DNA is TGTGCCAGCACCAAAATGGCGGGATCGACCTACAATGAGCAGTTCTTC. Translating gives CASTKMAGSTYNEQFF. The rearrangement joins TRBV7-2 to TRBJ2-1; possibly TRBD2 for D (6 bases). Germline CDR1 reads SGHTA; CDR2 reads FQGNSA. The CDR3 length is 16 residues. The ends were cut back, 7 bases at V and 2 bases at J, with 18 bases in the middle. The entire variable domain, with the rest obtained from reference TRBV7-2 and TRBJ2-1, is as follows: GAGVSQSPSNKVTEKGKDVELRCDPISGHTALYWYRQSLGQGLEFLIYFQGNSAPDKSGLPSDRFSAERTGGSVSTLTIQRTQQEDSAVYLCASTKMAGSTYNEQFFGPGTRLTVL.

This clone appeared a few times. CDR3 residues: CASSLQRNNEKLFF. In DNA form, the CDR3 reads TGTGCCAGCAGCTTACAACGGAACAATGAAAAACTGTTTTTT. The V call is TRBV7-2, the J call TRBJ1-4; no firm D call. The V end lost 2 bases, the J end lost 5 bases, and 9 bases lay between the germline ends. CDR1 and CDR2 (germline): SGHTA, FQGNSA. This CDR3 contains 14 residues.

The V call is TRBV7-3, the J call TRBJ2-7; no clear D. Per the germline V gene, CDR1 is SGHTA and CDR2 is FQGTGA. V lost 2 bases, J lost 2 bases, and 10 bases lay in between. This CDR3 has 14 amino acids. The CDR3 is CASSLSAGPYEQYF. CDR3 DNA sequence: TGTGCCAGCAGCTTATCGGCAGGACCCTACGAGCAGTACTTC.

This clone was counted a single time. The chain links TRBV28 to TRBJ1-5; D unresolved. Germline V gene data show CDR1 as MDHEN and CDR2 as SYDVKM. Trimming pared 3 bases from V and 12 bases from J, leaving 15 bases between. CDR3 size: 13 residues. For the CDR3, the DNA is TGTGCCAGCAGTTTCCCTCGAAGAACCCTCCAGCATTTT. Residues: CASSFPRRTLQHF.

The V call is TRBV11-2, the J call TRBJ2-7, with TRBD1 matching over 7 bases. CDR3 length: 12 residues. CDR1 and CDR2 from the germline V gene are SGHAT and FQNNGV. Losses at the gene ends were 5 bases for V and 6 bases for J; bases not matched to a gene: 4. The CDR3 nucleotides read TGTGCCAGCAGCCTAAACAGGGGCGAGCAGTACTTC. This encodes CASSLNRGEQYF.

V and J are TRBV5-1 and TRBJ2-2; D possibly corresponds to TRBD2 (6 bases). The CDR3 extends over 15 amino acids. The germline V gene encodes CDR1 SGHRS and CDR2 YFSETQ. Trimming stripped 4 bases from V and 6 bases from J, with 16 bases between. The chain's CDR3 is CASSLAGSGAGELFF. CDR3 coding DNA: TGCGCCAGCAGCCTCGCGGGAAGTGGGGCCGGGGAGCTGTTTTTT.

V gene TRBV19 combines with J gene TRBJ2-7; 14 nucleotides align to TRBD2. Per the germline V gene, CDR1 is LNHDA and CDR2 is SQIVND (reference sequence). CDR3 length: 16 amino acids. Trimming cost V 5 bases and J 7 bases; bases outside gene matches: 10. CDR3: CASSPGTSGRGVEQYF. CDR3 sequence (DNA): TGTGCCAGTAGTCCCGGGACTAGCGGGAGAGGCGTTGAGCAGTACTTC.

The V call is TRBV9, the J call TRBJ2-7; either TRBD1 or TRBD2 may fit D (5 bases each). Germline V gene sequence: CDR1 SGDLS, CDR2 YYNGEE. The CDR3 sequence is 16 residues long. V lost 1 base and J lost 2, with 16 bases in between. In nucleotides, the CDR3 is TGTGCCAGCAGCGTATCTGCGACAGTGGGAGCCTACGAGCAGTACTTC. Protein: CASSVSATVGAYEQYF.